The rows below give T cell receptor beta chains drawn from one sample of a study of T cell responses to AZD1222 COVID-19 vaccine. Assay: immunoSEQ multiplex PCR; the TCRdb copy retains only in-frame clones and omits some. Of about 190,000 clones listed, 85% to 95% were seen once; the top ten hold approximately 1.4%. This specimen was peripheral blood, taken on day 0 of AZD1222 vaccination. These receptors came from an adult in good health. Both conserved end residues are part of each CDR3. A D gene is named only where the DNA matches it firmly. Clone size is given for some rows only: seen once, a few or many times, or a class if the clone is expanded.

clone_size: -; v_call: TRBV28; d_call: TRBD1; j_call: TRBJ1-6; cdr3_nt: TGTGCCAGCTTACCAGGGGGTAGGAATTCACCCCTCCACTTT; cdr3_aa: CASLPGGRNSPLHF
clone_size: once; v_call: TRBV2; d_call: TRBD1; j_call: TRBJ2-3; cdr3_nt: TGTGCCAGCAGTGAAAGGGGGACAGTGGGGGATACGCAGTATTTT; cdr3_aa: CASSERGTVGDTQYF
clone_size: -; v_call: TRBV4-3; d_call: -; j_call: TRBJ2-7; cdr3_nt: TGCGCCAGCAGCCCGACGACATACGGGGCTATCTCCGAGCAGTACTTC; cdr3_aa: CASSPTTYGAISEQYF
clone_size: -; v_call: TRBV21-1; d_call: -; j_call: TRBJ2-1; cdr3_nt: TGTGCCAGCACCCGACAGGACAATGAGCAGTTCTTC; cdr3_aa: CASTRQDNEQFF
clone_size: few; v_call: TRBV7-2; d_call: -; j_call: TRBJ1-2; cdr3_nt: TGTGCCAGCAGCTTCAACAGAGACTATGGCTACACCTTC; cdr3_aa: CASSFNRDYGYTF
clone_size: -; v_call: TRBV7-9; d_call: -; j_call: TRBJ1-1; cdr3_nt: TGTGCCAGCAGTCAGGGGAGGCCTGAAGCTTTCTTT; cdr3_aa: CASSQGRPEAFF
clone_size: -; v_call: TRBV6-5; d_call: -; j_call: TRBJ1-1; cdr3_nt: TGTGCCAGCAGGACCCAGGGGTTGAACACTGAAGCTTTCTTT; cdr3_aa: CASRTQGLNTEAFF
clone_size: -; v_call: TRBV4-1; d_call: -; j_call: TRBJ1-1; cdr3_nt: TGCGCCAGCAGCTCGGCCGTAAGAAGCGGGGCTGAAGCTTTCTTT; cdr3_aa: CASSSAVRSGAEAFF
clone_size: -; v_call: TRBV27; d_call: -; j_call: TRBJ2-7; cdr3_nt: TGTGCCAGCAGTTTACTACAGGGAGGGTTTTACGAGCAGTACTTC; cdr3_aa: CASSLLQGGFYEQYF
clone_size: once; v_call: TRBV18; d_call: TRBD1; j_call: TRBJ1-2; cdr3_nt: TGTGCCAGCTCACTGACCAAGGGACAGCCCTACTATGGCTACACCTTC; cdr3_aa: CASSLTKGQPYYGYTF
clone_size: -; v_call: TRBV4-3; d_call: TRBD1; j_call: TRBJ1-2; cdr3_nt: TGCGCCAGCAGCCAGATCGACAGGGTTGGCTACACCTTC; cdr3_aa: CASSQIDRVGYTF
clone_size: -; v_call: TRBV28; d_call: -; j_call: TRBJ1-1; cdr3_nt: TGTGCCAGCACCCCGGGGGGGGGTAAAACTGAAGCTTTCTTT; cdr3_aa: CASTPGGGKTEAFF
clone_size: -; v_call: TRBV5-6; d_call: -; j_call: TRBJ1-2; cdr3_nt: TGTGCCAGCAGCTTGGTACAGGTCTATGGCTACACCTTC; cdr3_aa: CASSLVQVYGYTF
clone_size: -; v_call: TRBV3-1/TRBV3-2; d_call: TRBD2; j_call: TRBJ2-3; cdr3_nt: TGTGCCAGCAGCCGAAGCGGGGGAGATACGCAGTATTTT; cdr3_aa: CASSRSGGDTQYF
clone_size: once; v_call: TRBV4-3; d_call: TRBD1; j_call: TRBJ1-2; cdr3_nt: TGCGCCAGCAGCCAAGATCTTGGGGACAGGGGTGGCTACACCTTC; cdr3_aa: CASSQDLGDRGGYTF
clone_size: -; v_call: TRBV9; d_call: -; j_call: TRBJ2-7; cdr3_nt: TGTGCCAGCAGCTCCCCGGGGGAGCAGTACTTC; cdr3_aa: CASSSPGEQYF
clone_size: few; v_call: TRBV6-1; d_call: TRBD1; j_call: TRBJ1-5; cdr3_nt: TGTGCCAGCAGTGAAGCGTCAGGGGGGAGGCAGCCCCAGCATTTT; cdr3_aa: CASSEASGGRQPQHF
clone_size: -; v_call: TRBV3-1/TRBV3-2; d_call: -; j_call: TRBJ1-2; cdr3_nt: TGTGCCAGCAGCCAAGATAGGCGGGGCTACACCTTC; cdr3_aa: CASSQDRRGYTF
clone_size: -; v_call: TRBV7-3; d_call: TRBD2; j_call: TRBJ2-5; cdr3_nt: TGTGCCAGCAGCTGGGACTACAAGGAGACCCAGTACTTC; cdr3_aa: CASSWDYKETQYF
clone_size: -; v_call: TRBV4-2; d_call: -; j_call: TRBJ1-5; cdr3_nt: TGTGCCAGCAGCCCCAGACAGGCCCCGCGTCGAGATCAGCCCCAGCATTTT; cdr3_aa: CASSPRQAPRRDQPQHF
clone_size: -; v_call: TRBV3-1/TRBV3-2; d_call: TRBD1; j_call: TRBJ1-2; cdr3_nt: TGTGCCAGCAGCCAAGGCTCCCGGGACAGGGACTATGGCTACACCTTC; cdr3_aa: CASSQGSRDRDYGYTF
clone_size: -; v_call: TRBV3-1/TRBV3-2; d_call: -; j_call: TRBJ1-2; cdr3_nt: TGTGCCAGCAGCGAAGGGGGGGTCTCTAACTATGGCTACACCTTC; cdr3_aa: CASSEGGVSNYGYTF
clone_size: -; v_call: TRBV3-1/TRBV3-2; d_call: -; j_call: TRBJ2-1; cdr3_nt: TGTGCCAGCAGCCGGGGGACGTACAATGAGCAGTTCTTC; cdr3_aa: CASSRGTYNEQFF
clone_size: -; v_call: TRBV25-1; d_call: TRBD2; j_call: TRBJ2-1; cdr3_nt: TGTGCCAGCAGTGACTGGGGGGGGGCCTACAATGAGCAGTTCTTC; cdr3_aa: CASSDWGGAYNEQFF
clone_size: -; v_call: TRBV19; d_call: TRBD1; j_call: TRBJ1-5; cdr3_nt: TGTGCCAGTAGTATGACGCGGGGGACAGTTAGCAATCAGCCCCAGCATTTT; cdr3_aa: CASSMTRGTVSNQPQHF
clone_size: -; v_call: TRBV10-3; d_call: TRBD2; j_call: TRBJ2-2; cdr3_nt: TGTGCCATCAGTGAGGCGAGACTAGCGGGGGGCCGGGGCACCGGGGAGCTGTTTTTT; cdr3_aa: CAISEARLAGGRGTGELFF
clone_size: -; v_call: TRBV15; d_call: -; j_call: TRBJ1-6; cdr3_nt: TGTGCCACCAGCAGAGGAGGACCAGGGAGTAACTCACCCCTCCACTTT; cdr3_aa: CATSRGGPGSNSPLHF
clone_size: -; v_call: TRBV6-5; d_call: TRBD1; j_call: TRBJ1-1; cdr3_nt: TGTGCCAGCAGTTCGACAGGGGAGGGGGAAACTGAAGCTTTCTTT; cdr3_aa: CASSSTGEGETEAFF
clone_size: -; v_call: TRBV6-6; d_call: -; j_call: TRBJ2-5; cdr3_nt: TGTGCCAGCAGCACCCCAGACGGGGCTGAGACCCAGTACTTC; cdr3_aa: CASSTPDGAETQYF
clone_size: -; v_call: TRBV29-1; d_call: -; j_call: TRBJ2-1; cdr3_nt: TGCAGCGTTCTCGGCCAGCCGACTGCCTACAATGAGCAGTTCTTC; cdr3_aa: CSVLGQPTAYNEQFF
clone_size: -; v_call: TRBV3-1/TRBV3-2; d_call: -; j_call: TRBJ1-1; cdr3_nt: TGTGCCAGCAGCCAGGATGGGGGGACCCTCATTCGGGCTTTCTTT; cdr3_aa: CASSQDGGTLIRAFF
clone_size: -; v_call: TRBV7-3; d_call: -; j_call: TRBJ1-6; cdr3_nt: TGTGCCAGCAGCTTAGGAGCCGCTAATTCACCCCTCCACTTT; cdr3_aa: CASSLGAANSPLHF
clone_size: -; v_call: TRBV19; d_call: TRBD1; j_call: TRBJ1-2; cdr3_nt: TGTGCCAGTAGTATAGATTACAGGGGAGGCTATGGCTACACCTTC; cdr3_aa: CASSIDYRGGYGYTF
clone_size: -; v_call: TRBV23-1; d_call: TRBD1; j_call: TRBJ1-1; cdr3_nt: TGCGCCAGCAGTCAATCGAACAGGGGCGAGAACACTGAAGCTTTCTTT; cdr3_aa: CASSQSNRGENTEAFF
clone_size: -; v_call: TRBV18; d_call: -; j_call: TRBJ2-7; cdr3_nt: TGTGCCAGCTCACCACAGGGTGTACACGAGCAGTACTTC; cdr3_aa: CASSPQGVHEQYF
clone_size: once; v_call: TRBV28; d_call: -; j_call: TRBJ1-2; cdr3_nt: TGTGCCAGCAATTTGGGATCCTATGGCTACACCTTC; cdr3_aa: CASNLGSYGYTF
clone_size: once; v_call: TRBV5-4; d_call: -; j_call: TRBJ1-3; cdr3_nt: TGTGCCAGCAGCCTACTCCCCTCTGGAAACACCATATATTTT; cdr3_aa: CASSLLPSGNTIYF
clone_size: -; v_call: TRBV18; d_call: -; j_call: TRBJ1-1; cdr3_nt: TGTGCCAGCTCCCGAATCTTGAAGGCAGGGACCATGAACACTGAAGCTTTCTTT; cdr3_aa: CASSRILKAGTMNTEAFF
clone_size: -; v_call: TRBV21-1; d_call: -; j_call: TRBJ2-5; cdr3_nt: TGTGCCAGACCGGGGCAAGAGACCCAGTACTTC; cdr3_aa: CARPGQETQYF
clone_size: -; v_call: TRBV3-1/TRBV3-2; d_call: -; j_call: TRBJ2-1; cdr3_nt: TGTGCCAGCAGCCAAGGTGGAGGGGTTCGCTACAATGAGCAGTTCTTC; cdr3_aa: CASSQGGGVRYNEQFF
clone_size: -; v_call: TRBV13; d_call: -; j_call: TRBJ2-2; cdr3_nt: TGTGCCAGCAGCACCTGGTCGGGGGCGAACACCGGGGAGCTGTTTTTT; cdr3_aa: CASSTWSGANTGELFF
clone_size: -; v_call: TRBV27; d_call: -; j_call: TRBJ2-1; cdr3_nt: TGTGCCAGCAGTTTAGGGGGCCCAACTTACAATGAGCAGTTCTTC; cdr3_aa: CASSLGGPTYNEQFF
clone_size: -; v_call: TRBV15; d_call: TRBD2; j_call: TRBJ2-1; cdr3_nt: TGTGCCACCAGCAGAGATGAAGCGGGGGGACTCTTC; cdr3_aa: CATSRDEAGGLF
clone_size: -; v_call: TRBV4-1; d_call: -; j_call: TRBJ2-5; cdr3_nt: TGCGCCAGCAGCCAGATACAGGGTGTAGAGACCCAGTACTTC; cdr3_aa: CASSQIQGVETQYF
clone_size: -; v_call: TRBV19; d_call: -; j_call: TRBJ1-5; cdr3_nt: TGTGCCAGTAGTGGGGGAAGTCTTCTCGGGCCCCAGCATTTT; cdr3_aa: CASSGGSLLGPQHF
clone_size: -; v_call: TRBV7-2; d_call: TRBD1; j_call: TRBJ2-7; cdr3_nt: TGTGCCAGCACCGCAGGGGGTTATGCCTACGAGCAGTACTTC; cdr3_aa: CASTAGGYAYEQYF
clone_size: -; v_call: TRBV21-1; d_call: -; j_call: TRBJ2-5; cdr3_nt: TGTGCCAGCAGCAAAGAGGGCAGGGGTAAAGAGACCCAGTACTTC; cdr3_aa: CASSKEGRGKETQYF
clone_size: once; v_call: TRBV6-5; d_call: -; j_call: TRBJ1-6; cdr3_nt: TGTGCCAGCAGGCTAGGAAATTCACCCCTCCACTTT; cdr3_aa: CASRLGNSPLHF
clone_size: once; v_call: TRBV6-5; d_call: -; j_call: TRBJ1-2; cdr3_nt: TGTGCCAGCAGTTACTCGGTTGGGCGGCCTCCCTCTGGCTACACCTTC; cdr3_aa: CASSYSVGRPPSGYTF
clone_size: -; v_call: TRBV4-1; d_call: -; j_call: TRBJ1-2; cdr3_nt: TGCGCCAGCAGCCAAGATAGGGACTATGGCTACACCTTC; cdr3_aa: CASSQDRDYGYTF
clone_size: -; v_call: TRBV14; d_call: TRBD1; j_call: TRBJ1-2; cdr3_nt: TGTGCCAGCAGCCGATCAGGGGGCTATGGCTACACCTTC; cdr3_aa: CASSRSGGYGYTF
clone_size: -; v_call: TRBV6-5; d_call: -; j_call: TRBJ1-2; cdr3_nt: TGTGCCAGCAGTTACTACGCGGGGGGCCCGGAAGCCTACACCTTC; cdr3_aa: CASSYYAGGPEAYTF